A selection of T cell receptor beta chains follows, all from one sample in a study of blood T cell repertoires in COVID-19. Using immunoSEQ multiplex PCR, the repertoire was profiled, and TCRdb retains in-frame clones only, with some absent. The sample yields about 98,000 clones, about 89% seen once. The sample was peripheral blood. These receptor sequences come from a man aged 50-60 years with acute or convalescent COVID-19. Both conserved end residues are part of each CDR3. D genes are given only for firm matches.

v_call,d_call,j_call,cdr3_aa
TRBV13,TRBD1,TRBJ2-1,CASSETGVGSYNEQFF
TRBV5-8,TRBD2,TRBJ2-3,CASSLAGRRAGERDTQYF
TRBV7-2,TRBD1,TRBJ1-5,CASSFTGANQPQHF
TRBV6-1,TRBD2,TRBJ2-1,CASSERTSGSLGEQFF
TRBV19,TRBD1,TRBJ2-5,CASSIWTGAVGTQYF
TRBV4-1,NA,TRBJ2-7,CASSQVQGQSYEQYF
TRBV13,TRBD2,TRBJ2-7,CASSQGLAGGSTYEQYF
TRBV30,TRBD2,TRBJ2-2,CAWSVSGTTTGELFF
TRBV2,NA,TRBJ2-3,CASSRGGLSTDTQYF
TRBV5-4,TRBD2,TRBJ2-5,CASSSPRTSEAQYF
TRBV6-6,NA,TRBJ1-1,CASRTEVYTEAFF
TRBV4-1,NA,TRBJ1-3,CASSQSTGGGNTIYF
TRBV7-9,NA,TRBJ2-2,CASSLDRTAGELFF
TRBV12-3/TRBV12-4,NA,TRBJ2-3,CASSPGEEMKQYF
TRBV4-1,NA,TRBJ2-7,CASSQTRDSTYEQYF
TRBV11-2,NA,TRBJ2-5,CASSPGTTRPTQYF
TRBV5-4,NA,TRBJ2-7,CASSLQGYEQYF
TRBV6-2/TRBV6-3,TRBD1,TRBJ1-5,CASSPGQGFQPQHF
TRBV3-1/TRBV3-2,TRBD2,TRBJ2-3,CASSPLLAGGPTTDTQYF
TRBV5-1,TRBD2,TRBJ2-2,CASSLAQRGGGELFF
TRBV24-1,NA,TRBJ2-1,CATSDSRATSYNEQFF
TRBV5-4,NA,TRBJ1-6,CASSLDLILKNSPLHF
TRBV18,TRBD2,TRBJ2-1,CASSLGLASDEQFF
TRBV6-2/TRBV6-3,TRBD2,TRBJ2-1,CASSSLVAGAYNEQFF
TRBV18,NA,TRBJ1-5,CASSPGLSQPQHF
TRBV6-5,TRBD1,TRBJ2-7,CASSYPGQGAYEQYF
TRBV18,NA,TRBJ1-1,CASSPTLQGGTEAFF
TRBV27,TRBD2,TRBJ2-3,CASMLAGGRSDTQYF
TRBV18,NA,TRBJ1-5,CASSPRRTDSNQPQHF